Presented here are 7 T cell receptor beta chains from one specimen sequenced in a study of radiotherapy plus CTLA-4 blockade in lung cancer. Clones were sequenced by immunoSEQ multiplex PCR, and TCRdb holds only the in-frame ones, with some missing. The sample shows 75,000 to 100,000 clones, about 90% of them seen only once. This sample comprised peripheral blood, obtained from a patient treated with radiotherapy plus ipilimumab. The receptors come from a human donor with non-small cell lung cancer that progressed on radiotherapy plus ipilimumab.

This chain connects TRBV14 to TRBJ2-7, with D maybe TRBD2 (5 bases). This CDR3 contains 16 residues. V gave up 0 bases and J gave up 4 bases, with 16 bases separating them. The germline gives CDR1 SGHDN, CDR2 FVKESK. CDR3 amino acids: CASSQDAVAMGYEQYF. CDR3 in DNA: TGTGCCAGCAGCCAAGACGCGGTAGCGATGGGATACGAGCAGTACTTC.

This rearrangement joins TRBV2 to TRBJ2-3; D is perhaps TRBD1 (6 bases). Germline lookup yields CDR1 SNHLY and CDR2 FYNNEI. The CDR3 runs 16 residues. Trimming removed 4 bases at V and 1 base at J, with 15 bases between. For the CDR3, the DNA is TGTGCCAGCAGTGTGGGGCAGGGGATCGGCACAGATACGCAGTATTTT. This gives the protein CASSVGQGIGTDTQYF.

Comments on this clone: In the same sample, other DNA sequences code for this CDR3. The gene calls are TRBV6-1 and TRBJ1-2, with D perhaps TRBD1 (6 bases). Germline loops: CDR1 MNHNS, CDR2 SASEGT. The CDR3 is made up of 13 amino acids. V lost 3 bases and J 3 bases, leaving 8 bases between the germline ends. CDR3 sequence reads: CASSEAGDYGYTF. The CDR3 coding sequence is TGTGCCAGCAGTGAGGCAGGGGACTATGGCTACACCTTC.

V usage is TRBV10-3 and J usage is TRBJ1-4; D not certain. This CDR3 has 12 residues. The germline V gene encodes CDR1 ENHRY and CDR2 SYGVKD. Trimming stripped 1 base from V and 4 bases from J, with 1 base between. CDR3 DNA sequence: TGTGCCATCAGTGAGTTTAATGAAAAACTGTTTTTT. Its protein product is CAISEFNEKLFF.

This sequence joins TRBV4-1 and TRBJ1-6; D remains ambiguous. CDR1 is MGHRA and CDR2 is YSYEKL in the germline V gene. The V gene lost 1 base and the J gene lost 5 bases, with 6 bases spanning the gap. This CDR3 has 14 amino acids. This chain's CDR3 is CASSQGRNNSPLHF. The DNA of the CDR3 is TGCGCCAGCAGCCAAGGACGGAATAATTCACCCCTCCACTTT.

The chain employs TRBV5-1 and TRBJ1-2; 7 nucleotides agree with TRBD1. Germline V lookup: CDR1 SGHRS, CDR2 YFSETQ. CDR3 size: 14 residues. The J segment lost 4 bases and the V segment lost 2 bases, leaving 5 bases of the junction unmatched. As DNA, the CDR3 is TGCGCCAGCAGCTTCGGGGACAGCACCTATGGCTACACCTTC. It codes for CASSFGDSTYGYTF.

This chain links TRBV2 with TRBJ1-4; possible D gene TRBD1, 6 bases. Between the trimmed V and J ends, which lost 2 bases and 5 bases, there was a span of 12 bases. Germline V gives CDR1 SNHLY, CDR2 FYNNEI. CDR3 length: 15 amino acids. The DNA for the CDR3 is TGTGCCAGCAGTGAAAGGGGGAGGCAGAATGAAAAACTGTTTTTT. This sequence encodes CASSERGRQNEKLFF.